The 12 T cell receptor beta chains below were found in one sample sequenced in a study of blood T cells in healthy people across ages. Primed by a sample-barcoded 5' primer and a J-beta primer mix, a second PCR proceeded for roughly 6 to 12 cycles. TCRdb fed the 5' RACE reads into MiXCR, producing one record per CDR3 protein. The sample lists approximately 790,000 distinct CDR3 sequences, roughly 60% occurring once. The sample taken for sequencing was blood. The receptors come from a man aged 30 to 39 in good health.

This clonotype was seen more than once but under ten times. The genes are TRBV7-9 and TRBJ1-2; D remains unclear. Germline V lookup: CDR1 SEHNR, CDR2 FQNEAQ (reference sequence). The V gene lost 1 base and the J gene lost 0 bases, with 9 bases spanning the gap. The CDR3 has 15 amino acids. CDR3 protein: CASSLGSGANYGYTF. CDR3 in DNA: TGTGCCAGCAGCTTAGGATCGGGAGCTAACTATGGCTACACCTTC.

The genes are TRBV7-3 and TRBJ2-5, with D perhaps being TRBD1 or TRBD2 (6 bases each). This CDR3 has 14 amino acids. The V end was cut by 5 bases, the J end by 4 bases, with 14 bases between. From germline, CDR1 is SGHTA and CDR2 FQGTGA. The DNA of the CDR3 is TGTGCCAGCAGCGCAGTTGGGGGGCCAGAGACCCAGTACTTC. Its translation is CASSAVGGPETQYF.

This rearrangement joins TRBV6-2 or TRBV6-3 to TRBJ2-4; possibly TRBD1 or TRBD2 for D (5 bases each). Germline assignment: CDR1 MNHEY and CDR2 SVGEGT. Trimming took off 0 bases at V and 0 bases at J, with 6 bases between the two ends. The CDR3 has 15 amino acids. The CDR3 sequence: CASSYSGVAKNIQYF. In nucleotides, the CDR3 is TGTGCCAGCAGTTACTCGGGGGTAGCCAAAAACATTCAGTACTTC.

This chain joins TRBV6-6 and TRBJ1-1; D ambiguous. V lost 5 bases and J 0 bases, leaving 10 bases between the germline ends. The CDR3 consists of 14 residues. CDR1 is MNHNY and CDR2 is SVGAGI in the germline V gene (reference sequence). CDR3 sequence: CASSIQGMNTEAFF. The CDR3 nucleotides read TGTGCCAGCAGTATACAAGGCATGAACACTGAAGCTTTCTTT.

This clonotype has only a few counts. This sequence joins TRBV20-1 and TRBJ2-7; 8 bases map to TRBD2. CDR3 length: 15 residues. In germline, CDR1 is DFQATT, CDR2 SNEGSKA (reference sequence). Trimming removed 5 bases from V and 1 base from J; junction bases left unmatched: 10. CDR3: CSAPAGGSISYEQYF. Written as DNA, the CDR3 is TGCAGTGCTCCTGCGGGGGGTTCAATATCCTACGAGCAGTACTTC.

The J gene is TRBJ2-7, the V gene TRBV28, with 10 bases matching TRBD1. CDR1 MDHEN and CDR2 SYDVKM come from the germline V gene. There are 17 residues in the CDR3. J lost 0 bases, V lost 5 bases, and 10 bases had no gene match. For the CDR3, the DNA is TGTGCCAGCAGTCCGACAGGGGGCCGGCTACCCTCCTACGAGCAGTACTTC. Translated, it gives CASSPTGGRLPSYEQYF.

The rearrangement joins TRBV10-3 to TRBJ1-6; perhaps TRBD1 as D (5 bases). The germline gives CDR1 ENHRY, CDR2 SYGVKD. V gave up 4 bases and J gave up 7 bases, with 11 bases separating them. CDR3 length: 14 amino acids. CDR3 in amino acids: CAISGSQENSPLHF. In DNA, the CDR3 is TGTGCCATCAGTGGGTCACAGGAGAATTCACCCCTCCACTTT.

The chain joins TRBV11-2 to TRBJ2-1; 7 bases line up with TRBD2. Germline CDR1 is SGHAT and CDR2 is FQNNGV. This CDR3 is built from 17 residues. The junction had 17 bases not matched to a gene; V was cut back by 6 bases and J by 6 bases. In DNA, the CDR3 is TGTGCCAGCAGTTATGGGCCCCGGACGGGAGGAGTCAATGAGCAGTTCTTC. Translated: CASSYGPRTGGVNEQFF.

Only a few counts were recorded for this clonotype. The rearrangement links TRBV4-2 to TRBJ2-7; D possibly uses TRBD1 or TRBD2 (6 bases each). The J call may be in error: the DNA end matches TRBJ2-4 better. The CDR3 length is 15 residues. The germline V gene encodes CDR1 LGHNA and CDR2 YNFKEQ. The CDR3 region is CASSQEEGGKNIQYF. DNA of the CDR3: TGTGCCAGCAGCCAAGAGGAGGGGGGTAAAAACATTCAGTACTTC.

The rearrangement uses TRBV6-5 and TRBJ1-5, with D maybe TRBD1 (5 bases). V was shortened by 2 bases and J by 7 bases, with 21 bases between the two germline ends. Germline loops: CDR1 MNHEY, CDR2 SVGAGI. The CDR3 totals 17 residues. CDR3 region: CASSYGRAIGGEQPQHF. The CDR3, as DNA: TGTGCCAGCAGTTACGGGCGGGCCATAGGAGGGGAGCAGCCCCAGCATTTT.

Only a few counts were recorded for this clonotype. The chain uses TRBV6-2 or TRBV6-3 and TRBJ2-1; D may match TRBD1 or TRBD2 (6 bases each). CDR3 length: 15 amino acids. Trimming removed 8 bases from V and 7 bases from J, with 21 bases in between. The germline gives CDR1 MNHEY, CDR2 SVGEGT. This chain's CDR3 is CASALGGNSLNEQFF. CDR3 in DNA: TGTGCCAGCGCTCTAGGGGGGAACTCACTTAATGAGCAGTTCTTC.

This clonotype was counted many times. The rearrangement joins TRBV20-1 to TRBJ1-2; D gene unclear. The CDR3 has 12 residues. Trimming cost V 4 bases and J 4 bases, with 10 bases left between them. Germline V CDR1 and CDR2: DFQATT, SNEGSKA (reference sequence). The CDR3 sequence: CSATTAGYGYTF. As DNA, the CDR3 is TGCAGTGCTACGACGGCGGGCTATGGCTACACCTTC.